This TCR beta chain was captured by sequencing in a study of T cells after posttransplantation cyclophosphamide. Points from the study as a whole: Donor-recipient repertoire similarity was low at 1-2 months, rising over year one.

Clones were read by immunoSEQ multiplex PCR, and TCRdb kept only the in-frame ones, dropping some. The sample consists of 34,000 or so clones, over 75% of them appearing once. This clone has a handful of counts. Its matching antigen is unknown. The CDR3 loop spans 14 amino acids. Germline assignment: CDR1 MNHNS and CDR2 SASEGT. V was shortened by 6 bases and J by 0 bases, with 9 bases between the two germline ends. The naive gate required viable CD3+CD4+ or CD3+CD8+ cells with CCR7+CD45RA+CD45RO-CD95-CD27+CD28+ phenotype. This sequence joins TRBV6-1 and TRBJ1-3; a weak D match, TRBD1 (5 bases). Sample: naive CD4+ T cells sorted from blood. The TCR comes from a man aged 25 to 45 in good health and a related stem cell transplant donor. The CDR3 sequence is CASRLQASGNTIYF. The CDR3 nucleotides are TGTGCCAGCAGACTACAGGCCTCTGGAAACACCATATATTTT.